These 20 T cell receptor beta chains share one sample of origin, sequenced in a study of beta chain features in type 1 diabetes. All of the isolated RNA was reverse transcribed, so expressed TCRB transcripts were sequenced. Data came from immunoSEQ multiplex PCR; TCRdb stores just in-frame clones and leaves some out. Of some 900,000 clones listed, roughly a sixth were seen once; the top ten hold about 0.025%. Sequenced material: naive CD4+ T cells from blood. These receptor sequences come from a young woman in good health.

The J gene is TRBJ2-7, the V gene TRBV11-2; TRBD2 is a possible D gene (5 bases). The V gene lost 5 bases and the J gene lost 1 base, with 18 bases spanning the gap. Germline lookup yields CDR1 SGHAT and CDR2 FQNNGV. The CDR3 has 16 amino acids. DNA of the CDR3: TGTGCCAGCAGCCGTGCATTCACTAGTGGATCCTACGAGCAGTACTTC. This gives the protein CASSRAFTSGSYEQYF.

This clone was seen a few times. The chain has TRBV7-9 and TRBJ2-7; 8 positions match TRBD1. The CDR3 is 17 residues long. V gave up 5 bases and J gave up 3 bases; unmatched junction bases: 15. Germline CDR1 is SEHNR and CDR2 is FQNEAQ (reference sequence). Here the CDR3 reads CASSLLPLNTGGYEQYF. DNA for the CDR3: TGTGCCAGCAGCCTCCTACCCCTCAACACAGGGGGCTACGAGCAGTACTTC.

This clone turned up a few times. The rearrangement links TRBV2 to TRBJ2-5; D remains ambiguous. Trimming took 1 base from V and 1 from J, leaving 7 bases between them. Germline V gives CDR1 SNHLY, CDR2 FYNNEI. The CDR3 runs 14 residues. The CDR3 coding sequence is TGTGCCAGCAGTGAAGAAAGGGCCCAAGAGACCCAGTACTTC. Encoded protein: CASSEERAQETQYF. Full variable domain (missing parts from reference TRBV2 and TRBJ2-5): EPEVTQTPSHQVTQMGQEVILRCVPISNHLYFYWYRQILGQKVEFLVSFYNNEISEKSEIFDDQFSVERPDGSNFTLKIRSTKLEDSAMYFCASSEERAQETQYFGPGTRLLVL.

This clone has only a few counts. This chain links TRBV7-6 with TRBJ2-3, with 7 bases identical to TRBD2. The germline CDR1 and CDR2 sequences are SGHVS and FNYEAQ. The CDR3 contains 19 residues. V shed 5 bases and J 2 bases; nucleotides not matched to a gene: 19. The CDR3 protein is CASSPGRFRVKVDTDTQYF. The DNA for the CDR3 is TGTGCCAGCAGCCCCGGGAGGTTCCGGGTCAAAGTAGACACAGATACGCAGTATTTT.

The chain has TRBV7-8 and TRBJ2-7; D is undetermined. Deletions cut 3 bases from V and 3 bases from J, with 12 bases between. From germline, CDR1 is SGHVS and CDR2 FQNEAQ. This CDR3 has 14 residues. CDR3 nucleotides: TGTGCCAGCAGCTTCGGAACGATCAACTACGAGCAGTACTTC. This translates into CASSFGTINYEQYF.

This rearrangement joins TRBV11-2 to TRBJ2-1; 8 positions agree with TRBD2. The V gene end was trimmed by 1 base and the J gene end by 7 bases; junction bases not matched to a gene: 3. The CDR3 extends over 14 amino acids. The germline CDR1 and CDR2 sequences are SGHAT and FQNNGV. CDR3 in DNA: TGTGCCAGCAGCTTAGTGTTAGCGGGAAATGAGCAGTTCTTC. Its translation: CASSLVLAGNEQFF.

The gene calls are TRBV19 and TRBJ2-3; D is uncertain. This CDR3 has 14 amino acids. In germline, CDR1 is LNHDA, CDR2 SQIVND (reference sequence). V was pared by 8 bases and J by 1 base, with 13 bases between. In DNA, the CDR3 is TGTGCCAGTCAGATGCAGGTGGGCACAGATACGCAGTATTTT. Its protein is CASQMQVGTDTQYF.

This clone was seen a handful of times. The rearrangement uses TRBV11-2 and TRBJ2-2, with D tentatively TRBD1 (5 bases). CDR1 SGHAT and CDR2 FQNNGV come from the germline V gene. The length of the CDR3 is 15 residues. The germline V and J ends were trimmed by 4 bases and 6 bases, with 15 bases remaining between them. The CDR3 DNA reads TGTGCCAGCAGCTCCAGGTGGCAGGGTTCCGGGGAGCTGTTTTTT. Translation: CASSSRWQGSGELFF.

This clone showed up just a few times. The CDR3 sequence: CASSPWDGNEKLFF. The CDR3 region has the DNA TGTGCCAGCAGTCCTTGGGACGGCAATGAAAAACTGTTTTTT. V is TRBV27 and J is TRBJ1-4; maybe TRBD1 (5 bases). Germline V CDR1 and CDR2: MNHEY, SMNVEV (reference sequence). The length of the CDR3 is 14 residues. Deletions cut 5 bases from V and 5 bases from J, with 12 bases between. Looking up the rest from reference TRBV27 and TRBJ1-4 gives the full variable domain: EAQVTQNPRYLITVTGKKLTVTCSQNMNHEYMSWYRQDPGLGLRQIYYSMNVEVTDKGDVPEGYKVSRKEKRNFPLILESPSPNQTSLYFCASSPWDGNEKLFFGSGTQLSVL.

The sample holds a few counts of this clone. V is TRBV11-3 and J is TRBJ2-1, with 12 bases fitting TRBD2. The V gene's germline CDR1 is SGHNT and CDR2 YENEEA. The CDR3 sequence is 16 residues long. V was clipped by 5 bases and J by 3 bases; unmatched bases: 5. The CDR3 DNA reads TGTGCCAGCAGCCCCAGGGGACTAGCGGGCTACAATGAGCAGTTCTTC. It translates to CASSPRGLAGYNEQFF.

J is TRBJ2-3 and V is TRBV19, with D uncertain. The V end was cut by 7 bases, the J end by 2 bases, with 7 bases between. Germline CDR1 is LNHDA and CDR2 is SQIVND (reference sequence). This CDR3 spans 12 amino acids. The chain's CDR3 is CASTGNTDTQYF. The CDR3 DNA is TGTGCCAGTACTGGGAACACAGATACGCAGTATTTT.

V is TRBV10-3 and J is TRBJ2-3; D is tentatively TRBD1 or TRBD2 (5 bases each). V lost 3 bases and J lost 4, with 14 bases in between. Germline-derived CDR1 and CDR2 are ENHRY and SYGVKD. This CDR3 comprises 15 residues. CDR3 loop: CAISERGVGADTQYF. The CDR3 DNA sequence: TGTGCCATCAGTGAACGAGGGGTCGGCGCAGATACGCAGTATTTT.

V is TRBV4-2 and J is TRBJ2-7, with no clear D. There are 12 residues in the CDR3. The V gene's germline CDR1 is LGHNA and CDR2 YNFKEQ. V lost 1 base, J lost 6 bases, and 7 bases lay in between. The CDR3 loop is CASSQVSGEQYF. The CDR3 coding sequence is TGTGCCAGCAGCCAAGTTTCGGGCGAGCAGTACTTC.

This clone was seen more than once but under ten times. V and J are TRBV6-6 and TRBJ2-2; D unresolved. Germline CDR1 is MNHNY and CDR2 is SVGAGI (reference sequence). The CDR3 extends over 12 amino acids. V was trimmed by 2 bases and J by 3 bases, leaving 1 base between them. DNA of the CDR3: TGTGCCAGCAGTTACGACACCGGGGAGCTGTTTTTT. This encodes CASSYDTGELFF.

The J gene is TRBJ2-5, the V gene TRBV15; 9 nucleotides line up with TRBD1. Trimming cost V 5 bases and J 5 bases; bases outside gene matches: 6. The CDR3 is 14 amino acids. Per germline, CDR1 LNHNV and CDR2 YYDKDF (reference sequence). CDR3 in amino acids: CATSPPGTGETQYF. In nucleotides, the CDR3 is TGTGCCACCAGCCCTCCCGGGACAGGGGAGACCCAGTACTTC.

This clone was found a few times. V is TRBV4-2 and J is TRBJ2-7; D remains ambiguous. CDR3 length: 16 residues. Trimming removed 0 bases at V and 2 bases at J, with 14 bases between. Germline V CDR1 and CDR2: LGHNA, YNFKEQ. The CDR3 sequence is CASSQDLTFRTYEQYF. The DNA of the CDR3 is TGTGCCAGCAGCCAAGATCTGACGTTTCGGACCTACGAGCAGTACTTC.

In regard to this clone: The same CDR3 is also encoded by other DNA sequences in this sample. The CDR3 protein is CASSPDNPYNEQFF. The CDR3 region has the DNA TGCGCCAGCAGTCCGGACAACCCCTACAATGAGCAGTTCTTC. This chain links TRBV5-1 with TRBJ2-1, with D possibly being TRBD1 (5 bases). Trimming took 5 bases from V and 2 from J, leaving 11 bases between them. The germline V gene encodes CDR1 SGHRS and CDR2 YFSETQ. The CDR3 is made up of 14 amino acids. The full variable domain, with the rest looked up from reference TRBV5-1 and TRBJ2-1, is KAGVTQTPRYLIKTRGQQVTLSCSPISGHRSVSWYQQTPGQGLQFLFEYFSETQRNKGNFPGRFSGRQFSNSRSEMNVSTLELGDSALYLCASSPDNPYNEQFFGPGTRLTVL.

This chain links TRBV6-6 with TRBJ2-1; D gene uncertain. V lost 7 bases to trimming and J lost 0 bases, with 13 bases between them. The CDR3 has 15 residues. Germline V lookup: CDR1 MNHNY, CDR2 SVGAGI (reference sequence). In DNA, the CDR3 is TGTGCCAGCACTCAGAGTACATTCTCCTACAATGAGCAGTTCTTC. This codes for CASTQSTFSYNEQFF.

This clone was detected a few times. The chain recombines TRBV6-1 with TRBJ2-1; tentative D call: TRBD2 (6 bases). Trimming took off 1 base at V and 5 bases at J, with 15 bases between the two ends. Germline CDR1 and CDR2: MNHNS and SASEGT. The CDR3 is 16 residues long. The CDR3 region has the DNA TGTGCCAGCAGTGAAGGGAGGGGAAAACCTAACAATGAGCAGTTCTTC. Its protein product is CASSEGRGKPNNEQFF.

The V and J genes are TRBV2 and TRBJ2-6; D perhaps matches TRBD1 (5 bases). Germline V gene sequence: CDR1 SNHLY, CDR2 FYNNEI. CDR3 length: 14 amino acids. Trimming pared 3 bases from V and 3 bases from J, leaving 6 bases between. CDR3 loop: CASSDRVGANVLTF. The CDR3 nucleotides are TGTGCCAGCAGTGACAGGGTTGGGGCCAACGTCCTGACTTTC.